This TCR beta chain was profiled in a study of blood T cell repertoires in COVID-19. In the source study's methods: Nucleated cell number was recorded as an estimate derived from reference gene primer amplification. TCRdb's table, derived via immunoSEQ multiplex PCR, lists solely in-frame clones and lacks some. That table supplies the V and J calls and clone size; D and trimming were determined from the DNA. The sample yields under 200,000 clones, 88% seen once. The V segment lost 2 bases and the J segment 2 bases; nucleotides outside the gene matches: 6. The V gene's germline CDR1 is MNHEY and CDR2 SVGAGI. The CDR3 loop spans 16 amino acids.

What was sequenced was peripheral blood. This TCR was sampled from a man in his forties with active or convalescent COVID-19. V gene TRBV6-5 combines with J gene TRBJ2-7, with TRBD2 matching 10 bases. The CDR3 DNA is TGTGCCAGCAGTTACGGGGGAGCGGGAGGGGCCTACGAGCAGTACTTC. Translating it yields CASSYGGAGGAYEQYF.